This TCR beta chain was captured in a study of healthy donors' naive CD4 and CD8 T cells. Study findings and constraints: Chains were not paired, since alpha and beta were sequenced in bulk. Naive CD4+ and CD8+ cells reportedly differed in usage of most V and J genes. Possible naive T cell homeostatic proliferation bias remained unaddressed.

A linear amplification protocol produced the TCR libraries from about 450 ng of total RNA. TCRdb ran MiXCR on the reads and lists one entry per CDR3 protein. The sample yields around 200,000 distinct CDR3 sequences, around three quarters seen once. About this clonotype: The antigen is undetermined.

This CDR3 has 14 residues. CDR1 and CDR2 (germline): LNHDA, SQIVND (reference sequence). V lost 8 bases and J 0 bases, leaving 12 bases between the germline ends. CD4+CD8-CD45RO-CD45RA+ cells were naive CD4+; CD8+CD4-CD45RA+CD27bright cells were naive CD8+. The rearrangement joins TRBV19 to TRBJ2-3; maybe TRBD2 (6 bases). The clonotype was recovered from a pool of human donors in good health; the sample pools cells from several healthy donors. The sequenced sample was naive CD4+ and CD8+ T cells sorted from blood, pooled from several donors. CDR3 amino acids: CASALAVSTDTQYF. The CDR3 DNA reads as TGTGCCAGTGCGTTAGCGGTTAGCACAGATACGCAGTATTTT.